This T cell receptor (beta chain) was sequenced for a study of T cells in women clearing cervical HPV infection (dated by TCRdb to 2017 to 2018). In the study overall: The cases were 20 to 25 women with histologically confirmed HPV16-related CIN3 or worse, and 2 of those women had invasive cancers. Among cases, blood sampling came a median of roughly 150 days after lesion detection, with an interquartile range of about 80 to 210 days. Cases had a median age of approximately 35 years compared with about 40 for controls, and baseline characteristics showed no significant differences between the groups. In the parent cohort, around 10,000 women aged 18 or older were enrolled in Guanacaste, Costa Rica, during about 1993 to 1994 and then followed for seven years. Five blinded duplicates per group were added as quality controls, so that 60 or so samples were obtained: some 50 participants and 10 replicates. Cases and controls were matched on age within five years and on year of sample collection. Since only a few of the women had HLA typing available, the possibility that HLA type was acting as a confounder could not be ruled out. An exploratory proof-of-principle case-control study, nested within the Guanacaste HPV Natural History Study in Costa Rica, was conducted to compare TCR repertoires across cervical HPV16 outcomes. Blood from cases was collected at the visit at which the lesion was first identified, whereas blood from controls was collected once infection was no longer detected. The controls were 25 or so women whose single incident HPV16 infection cleared within 12 months with no development of precancer or cancer.

The immunoSEQ assay used multiplex PCR to amplify TCR beta CDR3 regions from an average of around 1,200 ng of genomic DNA per sample. To correct primer bias, the assay used a complete synthetic TCR repertoire to set an amplification baseline. The amplicons were sequenced on the Illumina platform. The paper's data handling went like this. Sequence errors were corrected by clustering with frequency ratios and a modified nearest-neighbor algorithm, and the sequences were then analyzed in the immunoSEQ Analyzer using IMGT gene definitions. At each rarefaction depth, TCR richness and evenness were averaged over 20 rarefaction repeats, and samples with fewer sequences than the depth were excluded. V, D and J gene relative abundances were compared between groups with Wilcoxon rank sum tests, applying FDR correction. Blinded duplicates gave an intraclass correlation of 95% to 97% for TCR richness and an average of 76.4% across about 65 gene segments. TCRdb retrieved this table from immuneACCESS and kept in-frame rearrangements only. Not all clones are present; in checked studies, unresolved V genes account for under half, and no reason is known for the remainder. The V and J calls and the clone size are those of that table, but D and trimming were determined from the DNA. The sample's table covers about 48,000 clones. The ten largest clones capture around 1.6% of the sample.

The paper as a whole reports these results and caveats: Significantly higher TCR repertoire richness was observed in CIN3+ cases than in controls across sequencing depths, whereas no difference in evenness was found. Lower TRBV6-7 relative abundance was observed in cases than in controls (approximately 0.1% versus 0.16%; Bonferroni P = 0.0008). Random forest classifiers that combined richness and V gene abundances separated cases from controls with an estimated AUC of 0.8 to 0.9. The cross-sectional design could not show whether the associations came before the infection or were a result of it, and neither effector/memory subsets nor HPV-specific T cells were isolated. Because the number of T cells per sample was unknown, the richness differences could reflect varying T-cell content rather than repertoire biology.

For this clone: It lacks a known antigen. The CDR3 is cut off 3 residues early in the read; its end comes from the germline J gene.

V is clipped by 0 bases and J by 5 bases, and the sequence between their germline boundaries is 7 bases long. From a lookup of the germline V gene (reference sequence), CDR1 and CDR2 are DFQATT and SNEGSKA. Measured from the cysteine to the phenylalanine, the CDR3 is 13 residues long. Of the CDR3's DNA, 30 bases were read; they are in frame from base 1. Every participant had a single incident cervical HPV16 infection, and women with prevalent HPV16 infections were excluded. Cervical HPV DNA was detected with MY09/MY11 PCR, and genotyping was done with dot-blot hybridization. Fifteen mL of heparinized blood were centrifuged, and the buffy coat was split into aliquots, frozen at -30 degrees C, and then kept at -80 degrees C. QIAGEN kits were used to extract genomic DNA from buffy coat specimens.

The chain is encoded by TRBV20-1 joined to TRBJ2-2; the D gene remains uncertain. Material: blood buffy coat. The TCR was taken from a woman aged 18-70 years with a cervical HPV16 infection that either progressed to CIN3+ or cleared (not recorded which). The sequenced part of the CDR3 DNA is TGCAGTGCTAGAGATGCGTTTACCGGGGAG. Its protein reads: CSARDAFTGE. The full CDR3 protein reads CSARDAFTGELFF.